Presented here are 25 T cell receptor beta chains from one specimen sequenced in a study of T cell clonotyping in hematopoietic cell transplantation (dated by TCRdb to the early 2020s). Library generation was performed with the immunoSEQ multiplex PCR assay. TCRdb obtained this table from immuneACCESS and retained in-frame rearrangements with V and J assigned. These tables miss some clones; where compared with another copy, unresolved V genes account for less than half of the shortfall, and the remainder is unexplained. The sample table shows thousands of clones, and 85% to 90% are seen once. The biggest ten clones account for 4.2% of the sample. In the paper's terms, the time point label means: recipient sample taken at acute GVHD onset. The specimen was peripheral blood mononuclear cells, collected at the time of graft-versus-host disease after allogeneic stem cell transplant. Source of these receptors: a male patient between 55 and 70 years old who had an allogeneic stem cell transplant from a related donor, so the T cells may come from the graft donor. Some clones in this sample may be carry-over from other donors' samples.

This chain joins TRBV19 and TRBJ1-4; D gene uncertain. Germline V gene lookup returns CDR1 LNHDA and CDR2 SQIVND (reference sequence). Trimming pared 4 bases from V and 4 bases from J, leaving 16 bases between. The CDR3 runs to 16 residues. CDR3 nucleotides: TGTGCCAGTAGTACCATGGTGTTAGCTCTTAATGAAAAACTGTTTTTT. Translating it yields CASSTMVLALNEKLFF.

The chain has TRBV5-1 and TRBJ2-3; tentative D call: TRBD2 (5 bases). From germline, CDR1 is SGHRS and CDR2 YFSETQ. V lost 8 bases to trimming and J lost 1 base, with 17 bases between them. This CDR3 contains 15 residues. CDR3 sequence: CASSRAGIGTDTQYF. In DNA, the CDR3 is TGCGCCAGTTCGAGGGCTGGAATCGGCACAGATACGCAGTATTTT.

The chain couples TRBV7-2 to TRBJ2-4; no reliable D call. Trimming left V 1 base short and J 5 bases short, with 9 bases between. The CDR3 length is 14 residues. CDR1 and CDR2 (germline): SGHTA, FQGNSA. The CDR3 protein is CASSLERSQNIQYF. CDR3 DNA sequence: TGTGCCAGCAGCTTAGAACGGTCCCAAAACATTCAGTACTTC.

This clone was seen once. The chain employs TRBV10-3 and TRBJ2-7, with 7 bases matching TRBD1. Per the germline V gene, CDR1 is ENHRY and CDR2 is SYGVKD. V trimming: 8 bases; J trimming: 0 bases; junction bases outside the gene matches: 4. The CDR3 loop spans 13 amino acids. CDR3 residues: CAIGGQTSYEQYF. The CDR3 nucleotides are TGTGCCATCGGGGGACAGACCTCCTACGAGCAGTACTTC.

This clone occurred a few times. The chain couples TRBV6-5 to TRBJ1-1; D is undetermined. Germline-derived CDR1 and CDR2 are MNHEY and SVGAGI. The V end lost 0 bases, the J end lost 0 bases, and 8 bases lay between the germline ends. The CDR3 has 15 amino acids. The CDR3 here is CASSYSNTMNTEAFF. Written as DNA, the CDR3 is TGTGCCAGCAGTTACTCGAACACCATGAACACTGAAGCTTTCTTT.

The chain is built from TRBV9 and TRBJ1-6; perhaps TRBD1 as D (5 bases). With 0 bases removed from V and 6 bases from J, the gap between germline ends came to 7 bases. Germline V gives CDR1 SGDLS, CDR2 YYNGEE. The CDR3 consists of 14 residues. The chain's CDR3 is CASSVGGVNSPLHF. The CDR3 DNA follows: TGTGCCAGCAGCGTAGGGGGGGTTAATTCACCCCTCCACTTT.

V is TRBV19 and J is TRBJ1-2; TRBD1 might be the D (6 bases). This CDR3 spans 17 amino acids. Trimming left V 6 bases short and J 1 base short, with 21 bases between. Germline loops: CDR1 LNHDA, CDR2 SQIVND (reference sequence). The CDR3 region is CASSRGLLSQGNYGYTF. CDR3 sequence (DNA): TGTGCCAGTAGCAGGGGACTACTATCGCAGGGTAACTATGGCTACACCTTC.

CDR3 sequence reads: CASSLQGNTGELFF. CDR3 sequence (DNA): TGTGCCAGCAGCTTACAGGGTAACACCGGGGAGCTGTTTTTT. The chain links TRBV5-4 to TRBJ2-2, with a weak D call TRBD1 (6 bases). Germline CDR1 SGHNT, CDR2 YYREEE (reference sequence). The germline V and J ends were trimmed by 2 bases and 2 bases, with 7 bases remaining between them. This CDR3 is built from 14 residues.

A single count supports this clone. The J gene is TRBJ2-2, the V gene TRBV5-4; D unclear. CDR3 size: 15 residues. V lost 5 bases to trimming and J lost 4 bases, with 15 bases between them. CDR1 is SGHNT and CDR2 is YYREEE in the germline V gene (reference sequence). The CDR3 sequence: CASSFDRVRTGELFF. CDR3 DNA: TGTGCCAGCAGTTTTGATAGGGTACGCACCGGGGAGCTGTTTTTT.

The chain combines TRBV9 with TRBJ2-5, with D unresolved. Germline-derived CDR1 and CDR2 are SGDLS and YYNGEE. The CDR3 sequence is 13 residues long. V lost 4 bases, J lost 5 bases, and 12 bases lay in between. CDR3: CASSSSGRETQYF. In DNA, the CDR3 is TGTGCCAGCAGCTCCAGTGGCAGGGAGACCCAGTACTTC.

The V call is TRBV9, the J call TRBJ2-1, with 9 bases lining up with TRBD2. This CDR3 is built from 15 residues. CDR1 is SGDLS, CDR2 YYNGEE, per germline. V dropped 1 base and J dropped 8; count of bases not matched to a gene: 7. The DNA for the CDR3 is TGTGCCAGCAGCGTATCTGTTCTAGCGGGGTATGAGCAGTTCTTC. Protein product: CASSVSVLAGYEQFF. The complete variable domain, with remaining parts taken from reference TRBV9 and TRBJ2-1, reads DSGVTQTPKHLITATGQRVTLRCSPRSGDLSVYWYQQSLDQGLQFLIQYYNGEERAKGNILERFSAQQFPDLHSELNLSSLELGDSALYFCASSVSVLAGYEQFFGPGTRLTVL.

The rearrangement joins TRBV5-5 to TRBJ1-5, with D possibly TRBD1 on 5 matching bases. The V end lost 0 bases, the J end lost 2 bases, and 12 bases lay between the germline ends. The length of the CDR3 is 16 residues. Germline CDR1 and CDR2: SGHKS and YYEKEE (reference sequence). CDR3 DNA sequence: TGTGCCAGCAGCTTGGGGGCGGGGCCTGGCAATCAGCCCCAGCATTTT. Its protein product is CASSLGAGPGNQPQHF.

The chain recombines TRBV6-5 with TRBJ1-1, with TRBD1 identical over 7 bases. The CDR3 contains 12 residues. Germline lookup yields CDR1 MNHEY and CDR2 SVGAGI. With V trimmed by 7 bases and J by 5 bases, 4 bases remained unmatched. The CDR3 region has the DNA TGTGCCAGCAACTCCAGGGGGACTGAAGCTTTCTTT. Protein: CASNSRGTEAFF.

This clone was seen more than once but under ten times. The chain couples TRBV5-1 to TRBJ1-4; D perhaps matches TRBD1 (5 bases). Germline V gene lookup returns CDR1 SGHRS and CDR2 YFSETQ. This CDR3 has 15 residues. V was pared by 4 bases and J by 2 bases, with 12 bases between. CDR3 sequence: CASSVQQGTNEKLFF. The CDR3 DNA sequence: TGCGCCAGCAGCGTGCAGCAGGGCACTAATGAAAAACTGTTTTTT.

This clone was found once. The chain has TRBV5-5 and TRBJ1-3, with D hard to call. Trimming pared 1 base from V and 0 bases from J, leaving 11 bases between. CDR1 is SGHKS and CDR2 is YYEKEE in the germline V gene (reference sequence). This CDR3 is built from 16 residues. CDR3 protein: CASSLNWGNSGNTIYF. The CDR3 nucleotides are TGTGCCAGCAGCTTGAATTGGGGAAACTCTGGAAACACCATATATTTT.

The J gene is TRBJ1-1, the V gene TRBV29-1, with 7 bases that match TRBD1. The CDR3 length is 13 residues. V was clipped by 5 bases and J by 11 bases; unmatched bases: 14. Germline V gene data show CDR1 as SQVTM and CDR2 as ANQGSEA. DNA of the CDR3: TGCAGCGTTCAAGGAGGGACAGCCCTAGGGGCTTTCTTT. Its translation: CSVQGGTALGAFF.

The J gene is TRBJ2-1, the V gene TRBV29-1; possibly TRBD2 for D (5 bases). Looked up from germline, CDR1 is SQVTM and CDR2 is ANQGSEA. The CDR3 consists of 12 residues. Trimming removed 8 bases from V and 8 bases from J, with 16 bases in between. The CDR3 loop reads CSILPGSYEQFF. As DNA, the CDR3 is TGCAGCATTCTCCCGGGGTCCTATGAGCAGTTCTTC.

The chain has TRBV7-2 and TRBJ1-2; TRBD1 matches at 7 bases. This CDR3 is built from 15 residues. Germline trimming cut 3 bases from V and 6 bases from J; bases unmatched to any gene: 10. Germline assignment: CDR1 SGHTA and CDR2 FQGNSA. The CDR3 DNA reads TGTGCCAGCAGCTTTCAGGGGGGGATGGGAAATGGCTACACCTTC. Protein: CASSFQGGMGNGYTF.

V usage is TRBV30 and J usage is TRBJ1-1; D is uncertain. Trimming left V 0 bases short and J 2 bases short, with 7 bases between. Germline V gene sequence: CDR1 GTSNPN, CDR2 SVGIG (reference sequence). This CDR3 spans 13 amino acids. CDR3 sequence: CAWSVSVNTEAFF. The CDR3 DNA reads as TGTGCCTGGAGTGTATCCGTAAACACTGAAGCTTTCTTT.

This rearrangement joins TRBV19 to TRBJ1-5; 8 nucleotides line up with TRBD1. The CDR3 covers 12 residues. V dropped 10 bases and J dropped 9; count of bases not matched to a gene: 8. The germline gives CDR1 LNHDA, CDR2 SQIVND (reference sequence). CDR3: CATGQARGPQHF. In DNA form, the CDR3 reads TGTGCCACGGGACAGGCAAGAGGGCCCCAGCATTTT. Variable domain in full (rest from reference TRBV19 and TRBJ1-5): DGGITQSPKYLFRKEGQNVTLSCEQNLNHDAMYWYRQDPGQGLRLIYYSQIVNDFQKGDIAEGYSVSREKKESFPLTVTSAQKNPTAFYLCATGQARGPQHFGDGTRLSIL.

The chain is built from TRBV14 and TRBJ2-1; TRBD2 might be the D (6 bases). V lost 3 bases and J lost 0, with 15 bases in between. The CDR3 is 17 amino acids. The germline gives CDR1 SGHDN, CDR2 FVKESK. The CDR3 DNA is TGTGCCAGCAGCCATGGAGGGTTACAGTCCTCCTACAATGAGCAGTTCTTC. Translation: CASSHGGLQSSYNEQFF.

The chain is built from TRBV11-2 and TRBJ1-1; D is undetermined. This CDR3 spans 13 amino acids. The V end was cut by 5 bases, the J end by 0 bases, with 7 bases between. Germline V gene sequence: CDR1 SGHAT, CDR2 FQNNGV. CDR3 nucleotides: TGTGCCAGCAGCCTGACCCTGAACACTGAAGCTTTCTTT. This gives the protein CASSLTLNTEAFF.

This chain links TRBV23-1 with TRBJ1-1; TRBD1 agrees at 12 bases. TRBV23-1 is identified as an open reading frame with a role that is uncertain. This CDR3 has 18 amino acids. The V gene end was trimmed by 2 bases and the J gene end by 5 bases; junction bases not matched to a gene: 12. The CDR3 coding sequence is TGCGCCAGCAGTCAACCCACCGGGACAGGGGGCGGAAATACTGAAGCTTTCTTT. Amino acids: CASSQPTGTGGGNTEAFF.

As to this clone: The germline gene is not matched at one end of the junction; a read error may be the cause. The chain has TRBV19 and TRBJ1-2; D is uncertain. Germline V gene sequence: CDR1 LNHDA, CDR2 SQIVND (reference sequence). There are 12 residues in the CDR3. CDR3 DNA sequence: TGTGCCAGTAGGATAGCTAACTATGGCTACACCTTC. Translation: CASRIANYGYTF.

The rearrangement joins TRBV5-1 to TRBJ2-5; D is unresolved. Looked up from germline, CDR1 is SGHRS and CDR2 is YFSETQ. The germline V and J ends were trimmed by 0 bases and 5 bases, with 14 bases remaining between them. This CDR3 contains 15 residues. CDR3 bases: TGCGCCAGCAGCTTGGGTAGGGTTGGGCTGGAGACCCAGTACTTC. The encoded protein is CASSLGRVGLETQYF.